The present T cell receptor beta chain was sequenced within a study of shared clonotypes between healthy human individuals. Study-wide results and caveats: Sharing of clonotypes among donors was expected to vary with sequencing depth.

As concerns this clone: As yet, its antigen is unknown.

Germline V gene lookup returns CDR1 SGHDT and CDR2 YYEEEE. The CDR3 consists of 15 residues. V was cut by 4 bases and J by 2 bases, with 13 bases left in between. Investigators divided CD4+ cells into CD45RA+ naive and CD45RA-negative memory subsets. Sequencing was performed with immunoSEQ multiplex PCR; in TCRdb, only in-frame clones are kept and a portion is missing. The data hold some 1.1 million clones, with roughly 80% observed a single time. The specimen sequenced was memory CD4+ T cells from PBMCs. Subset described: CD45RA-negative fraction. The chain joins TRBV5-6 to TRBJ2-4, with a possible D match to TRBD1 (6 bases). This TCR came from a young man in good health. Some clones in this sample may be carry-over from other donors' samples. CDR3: CASSKQGLTKNIQYF. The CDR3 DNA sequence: TGTGCCAGCAGCAAGCAGGGGTTAACCAAAAACATTCAGTACTTC.